Sequencing of this T cell receptor (beta chain) was carried out in a study of radiotherapy plus CTLA-4 blockade in lung cancer. Background on the study: The study recorded objective responses in around 18% of patients and disease control in around 31%. Study-wide results and caveats: Among blood TCR repertoires after radiotherapy plus ipilimumab, tumor-derived clones expanded.

The repertoire was sequenced with immunoSEQ multiplex PCR; TCRdb's copy has only in-frame clones and lacks some. This sample has approximately 30,000 clones, with about 70% found just once. From germline, CDR1 is SQVTM and CDR2 ANQGSEA. The CDR3 has 13 amino acids. Unmatched junction bases numbered 7, after V lost 3 bases and J lost 12 bases. For this clone: As yet, its antigen is unknown.

The sequence came from a human donor with non-small cell lung cancer whose response to radiotherapy plus ipilimumab could not be evaluated. The rearrangement links TRBV29-1 to TRBJ2-1, with 11 bases aligning to TRBD2. The material sequenced was peripheral blood, taken from a patient treated with radiotherapy plus ipilimumab. CDR3 region: CSVEGTSGSWQFF. The CDR3 DNA reads as TGCAGCGTTGAGGGGACTAGCGGTTCATGGCAGTTCTTC.